This TCR beta chain originates from a study of blood T cells in healthy people across ages. Broader study findings: Greater diversity and more naive CD4+ cells were seen in long-lived donors than in aged donors. Estimates based on one million T cells were treated as lower bounds. Among T cells, TCR beta diversity per million cells dropped roughly linearly as age rose.

Trimming cost V 3 bases and J 6 bases, with 9 bases left between them. The germline V gene encodes CDR1 SGHRS and CDR2 YFSETQ. There are 12 residues in the CDR3. The authors ran a second PCR of roughly 6 to 11 cycles using a sample-barcoded 5' primer and a J-beta primer mix. TCRdb reprocessed the 5' RACE reads via MiXCR and lists one record per CDR3 protein. The table has 1.5 million to 1.8 million distinct CDR3 sequences, less than 45% seen once; the top ten hold less than 5%. Each sample yielded at least 6 million isolated PBMCs. Turning to this clonotype: Antigen specificity is unknown.

Source material: blood. The chain recombines TRBV5-1 with TRBJ1-1; D is possibly TRBD1 (6 bases). The origin of this receptor is a woman under 30 in good health. CDR3 amino acids: CASSYNRAEAFF. CDR3 sequence (DNA): TGCGCCAGCAGCTACAACAGGGCTGAAGCTTTCTTT.